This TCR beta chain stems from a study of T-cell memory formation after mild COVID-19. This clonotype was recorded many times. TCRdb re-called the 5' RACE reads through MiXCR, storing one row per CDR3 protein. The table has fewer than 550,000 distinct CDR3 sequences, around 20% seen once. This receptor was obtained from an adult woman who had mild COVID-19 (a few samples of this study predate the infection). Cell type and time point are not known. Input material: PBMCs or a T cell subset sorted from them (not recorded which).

CDR3 in amino acids: CASSPGLAVYNEQFF. The CDR3 DNA reads TGTGCCAGCAGCCCCGGACTAGCGGTCTACAATGAGCAGTTCTTC. The V gene is TRBV7-9, the J gene TRBJ2-1, with 10 bases matching TRBD2. V lost 5 bases, J lost 3 bases, and 4 bases stayed unmatched. Germline-derived CDR1 and CDR2 are SEHNR and FQNEAQ (reference sequence). The CDR3 runs 15 residues.